Below are 22 T cell receptor beta chains sequenced from a single sample in a study of cytomegalovirus exposure and HLA in healthy donors. A multiplex PCR was run with 60 Vbeta primers and 13 Jbeta primers. Produced via immunoSEQ multiplex PCR; TCRdb's table is partial and in-frame only. The sample has some 99,000 clones, just under 70% seen once. Sequenced material: PBMCs. These receptors originate from a woman in her seventies in good health and CMV-seropositive.

The J gene is TRBJ1-2, the V gene TRBV7-2; weak D call: TRBD1 (5 bases). Germline CDR1 and CDR2: SGHTA and FQGNSA. CDR3 length equals 13 residues. V lost 5 bases and J lost 4, with 11 bases in between. This chain's CDR3 is CASSTSGVYGYTF. Written as DNA, the CDR3 is TGTGCCAGCAGCACCTCGGGGGTCTATGGCTACACCTTC.

The chain has TRBV5-1 and TRBJ1-2; 10 bases map to TRBD1. The V and J ends lost 4 bases and 4 bases, in that order; junction bases with no gene match: 4. Per the germline V gene, CDR1 is SGHRS and CDR2 is YFSETQ. CDR3 length: 14 residues. The CDR3 here is CASSPGTGVYGYTF. In DNA, the CDR3 is TGCGCCAGCAGCCCCGGGACAGGGGTCTATGGCTACACCTTC.

The CDR3 nucleotides read TGTGCCAGCAGCTTAGAAGGGGTCCCTCAGCCCCAGCATTTT. Protein sequence: CASSLEGVPQPQHF. V and J are TRBV7-2 and TRBJ1-5, with D possibly TRBD1 on 5 matching bases. Trimming pared 1 base from V and 6 bases from J, leaving 10 bases between. The CDR3 spans 14 residues. From germline, CDR1 is SGHTA and CDR2 FQGNSA.

V and J are TRBV7-2 and TRBJ2-3; 7 bases map to TRBD2. J lost 4 bases, V lost 2 bases, and 6 bases had no gene match. The CDR3 is made up of 15 amino acids. Germline V gene data show CDR1 as SGHTA and CDR2 as FQGNSA. In DNA, the CDR3 is TGTGCCAGCAGCTTAACTAGCCTAGCGGCAGATACGCAGTATTTT. Encoded protein: CASSLTSLAADTQYF. The whole variable domain, remainder taken from reference TRBV7-2 and TRBJ2-3, is GAGVSQSPSNKVTEKGKDVELRCDPISGHTALYWYRQSLGQGLEFLIYFQGNSAPDKSGLPSDRFSAERTGGSVSTLTIQRTQQEDSAVYLCASSLTSLAADTQYFGPGTRLTVL.

This clone appeared once. The chain employs TRBV7-2 and TRBJ2-3; no definite D call. Germline V gene lookup returns CDR1 SGHTA and CDR2 FQGNSA. Trimming took off 3 bases at V and 5 bases at J, with 3 bases between the two ends. CDR3 size: 11 residues. As DNA, the CDR3 is TGTGCCAGCAGCTTCGGAGATACGCAGTATTTT. Translation: CASSFGDTQYF.

The chain has TRBV5-6 and TRBJ2-1; 13 positions agree with TRBD2. V shed 3 bases and J 4 bases; nucleotides not matched to a gene: 4. The CDR3 loop spans 16 amino acids. Germline CDR1 SGHDT, CDR2 YYEEEE. The CDR3 here is CASSYRTSGGYNEQFF. Written as DNA, the CDR3 is TGTGCCAGCAGCTATAGGACTAGCGGGGGTTACAATGAGCAGTTCTTC.

The genes are TRBV7-9 and TRBJ2-3, with D possibly TRBD2 on 6 matching bases. This CDR3 is built from 15 residues. Germline CDR1 is SEHNR and CDR2 is FQNEAQ (reference sequence). The V gene lost 1 base and the J gene lost 4 bases, with 12 bases spanning the gap. CDR3 loop: CASSLEMREPDTQYF. DNA of the CDR3: TGTGCCAGCAGCTTAGAGATGCGGGAACCAGATACGCAGTATTTT.

The chain combines TRBV19 with TRBJ2-3; 7 bases align to TRBD1. Germline-derived CDR1 and CDR2 are LNHDA and SQIVND (reference sequence). This CDR3 spans 15 amino acids. After removal of 5 bases from V and 2 bases from J, the junction contained 7 bases not matched to a gene. In DNA form, the CDR3 reads TGTGCCAGTAGTGCCCCTGGGACAGACACAGATACGCAGTATTTT. Encoded protein: CASSAPGTDTDTQYF.

This chain uses TRBV19 with TRBJ2-5; TRBD2 aligns across 10 bases. V shed 1 base and J 1 base; nucleotides not matched to a gene: 3. The CDR3 runs 16 residues. The germline V gene encodes CDR1 LNHDA and CDR2 SQIVND (reference sequence). As DNA, the CDR3 is TGTGCCAGTAGTATAGGGTCTAGCGGGGGCCAAGAGACCCAGTACTTC. It translates to CASSIGSSGGQETQYF.

This clone was seen only once. This chain connects TRBV29-1 to TRBJ1-2; D not certain. V was pared by 2 bases and J by 2 bases, with 6 bases between. The CDR3 is 12 amino acids. Germline V gene lookup returns CDR1 SQVTM and CDR2 ANQGSEA. The CDR3 DNA follows: TGCAGCGTTGAAATCTTCAACTATGGCTACACCTTC. It specifies CSVEIFNYGYTF.

The chain is built from TRBV11-2 and TRBJ1-6; D uncertain. The germline V gene has CDR1 SGHAT and CDR2 FQNNGV. CDR3 length: 15 residues. V lost 1 base and J 10 bases, leaving 14 bases between the germline ends. The CDR3 sequence is CASSLVGDLASPLHF. The CDR3 bases are TGTGCCAGCAGCTTAGTAGGAGATCTCGCGTCACCCCTCCACTTT.

The chain carries TRBV9 and TRBJ1-1, with D perhaps matching TRBD1 (5 bases). V was shortened by 4 bases and J by 4 bases, with 14 bases between the two germline ends. CDR1 SGDLS and CDR2 YYNGEE come from the germline V gene. CDR3 length equals 14 residues. The chain's CDR3 is CASSPLTVGTEAFF. The CDR3 coding sequence is TGTGCCAGCAGCCCCCTGACAGTAGGCACTGAAGCTTTCTTT.

This clone was seen only a few times. This chain connects TRBV7-2 to TRBJ2-7; TRBD1 agrees at 9 bases. CDR3 size: 14 residues. Trimming at V came to 5 bases and at J to 3 bases, leaving 5 bases not matched to a gene. Germline V gene sequence: CDR1 SGHTA, CDR2 FQGNSA. CDR3 region: CASSPGTGSYEQYF. CDR3 coding DNA: TGTGCCAGCAGCCCCGGGACAGGGAGCTACGAGCAGTACTTC. The full variable domain, with the rest looked up from reference TRBV7-2 and TRBJ2-7, is GAGVSQSPSNKVTEKGKDVELRCDPISGHTALYWYRQSLGQGLEFLIYFQGNSAPDKSGLPSDRFSAERTGGSVSTLTIQRTQQEDSAVYLCASSPGTGSYEQYFGPGTRLTVT.

The chain recombines TRBV7-9 with TRBJ1-1; D possibly corresponds to TRBD1 (6 bases). V was trimmed by 6 bases and J by 4 bases, leaving 18 bases between them. This CDR3 region has 15 residues. CDR1 and CDR2 from the germline V gene are SEHNR and FQNEAQ (reference sequence). In DNA, the CDR3 is TGTGCCAGCAGTCGACAGGTGGTGTGGGGCACTGAAGCTTTCTTT. This sequence encodes CASSRQVVWGTEAFF. The entire variable domain, with the rest obtained from reference TRBV7-9 and TRBJ1-1, is as follows: DTGVSQNPRHKITKRGQNVTFRCDPISEHNRLYWYRQTLGQGPEFLTYFQNEAQLEKSRLLSDRFSAERPKGSFSTLEIQRTEQGDSAMYLCASSRQVVWGTEAFFGQGTRLTVV.

V gene TRBV19 combines with J gene TRBJ1-1; the match to TRBD1 covers 7 bases. Trimming cost V 4 bases and J 3 bases; bases outside gene matches: 5. The germline gives CDR1 LNHDA, CDR2 SQIVND (reference sequence). This CDR3 has 14 residues. Here the CDR3 DNA reads TGTGCCAGTAGTAACAGGGGTGTATACACTGAAGCTTTCTTT. It translates to CASSNRGVYTEAFF.

The chain is built from TRBV30 and TRBJ1-2; D is unclear. V lost 4 bases and J lost 1, with 16 bases in between. The germline V gene encodes CDR1 GTSNPN and CDR2 SVGIG (reference sequence). CDR3 length: 15 amino acids. The CDR3 protein is CAWTPMAGLNYGYTF. The CDR3, as DNA: TGTGCCTGGACCCCCATGGCAGGTCTTAACTATGGCTACACCTTC.

The gene calls are TRBV27 and TRBJ2-1; D is unclear. Trimming left V 2 bases short and J 0 bases short, with 8 bases between. Germline V gene lookup returns CDR1 MNHEY and CDR2 SMNVEV (reference sequence). The CDR3 runs 15 residues. CDR3 DNA: TGTGCCAGCAGTTTAGAACGGAGCTCCTACAATGAGCAGTTCTTC. Protein sequence: CASSLERSSYNEQFF.

The rearrangement joins TRBV7-2 to TRBJ2-1; TRBD2 matches at 8 bases. CDR3 length: 15 residues. Losses at the gene ends were 6 bases for V and 2 bases for J; bases not matched to a gene: 6. Germline CDR1 SGHTA, CDR2 FQGNSA. The DNA of the CDR3 is TGTGCCAGCAGTCATAGCGGGGCCACCTACAATGAGCAGTTCTTC. Protein product: CASSHSGATYNEQFF.

In its sample, this clone was seen a few times. The chain joins TRBV19 to TRBJ1-1; 10 bases align to TRBD1. CDR1 LNHDA and CDR2 SQIVND come from the germline V gene (reference sequence). The junction had 6 bases not matched to a gene; V was cut back by 3 bases and J by 11 bases. The CDR3 length is 13 residues. CDR3 protein: CASSILTGGKAFF. As DNA, the CDR3 is TGTGCCAGTAGTATTCTGACAGGGGGCAAGGCTTTCTTT.

The chain recombines TRBV5-1 with TRBJ2-7, with 7 bases matching TRBD1. This CDR3 has 14 residues. The V and J ends lost 6 bases and 3 bases, in that order; junction bases with no gene match: 9. Germline assignment: CDR1 SGHRS and CDR2 YFSETQ. CDR3 coding DNA: TGCGCCAGCACCACAGGGGCTTCTATCTACGAGCAGTACTTC. Its protein product is CASTTGASIYEQYF.

CDR3 in amino acids: CASTRQGTPYEQYF. CDR3 nucleotides: TGTGCCAGCACCCGACAGGGGACCCCCTACGAGCAGTACTTC. This chain joins TRBV6-1 and TRBJ2-7, with TRBD1 identical over 8 bases. The germline V gene has CDR1 MNHNS and CDR2 SASEGT. V trimming: 7 bases; J trimming: 2 bases; junction bases outside the gene matches: 7. CDR3 length equals 14 residues.

This chain uses TRBV7-2 with TRBJ1-1, with TRBD1 as a possible D gene (5 bases). The length of the CDR3 is 15 residues. Per the germline V gene, CDR1 is SGHTA and CDR2 is FQGNSA. V dropped 2 bases and J dropped 3 bases, with 13 bases sitting between them. CDR3 sequence reads: CASSLMQGTDTEAFF. The CDR3 DNA reads TGTGCCAGCAGCTTAATGCAGGGCACGGACACTGAAGCTTTCTTT.